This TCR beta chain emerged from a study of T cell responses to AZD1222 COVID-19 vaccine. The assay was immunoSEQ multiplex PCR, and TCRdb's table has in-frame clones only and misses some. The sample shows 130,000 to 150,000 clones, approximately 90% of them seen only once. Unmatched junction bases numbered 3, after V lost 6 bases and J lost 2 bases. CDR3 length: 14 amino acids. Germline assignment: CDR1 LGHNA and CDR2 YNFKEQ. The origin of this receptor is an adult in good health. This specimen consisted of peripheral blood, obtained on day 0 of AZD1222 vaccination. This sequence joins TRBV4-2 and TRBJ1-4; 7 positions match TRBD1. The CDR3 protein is CASSSQGTNEKLFF. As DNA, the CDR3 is TGTGCCAGCAGTTCACAGGGGACTAATGAAAAACTGTTTTTT.